This T cell receptor (beta chain) was profiled in a study of sequential checkpoint blockade in melanoma. This clone was seen a few times. Sequencing used immunoSEQ multiplex PCR; TCRdb keeps in-frame clones, though not all of them. The sample has some 10,000 clones, 75% to 80% seen once; the top ten hold around 10%. Documented treatment: randomized to nivolumab then ipilimumab (arm A) or the reverse (arm B). PBMC sorting kept live CD3+CD8+ cells without CD19 or CD56. Sample: CD8+ T cells sorted from blood (inferred from file names), taken from a patient given nivolumab and ipilimumab in sequence. This sequence originates from a human donor with melanoma.

CDR3 residues: CASSDFGQGYDEQYF. CDR3 nucleotide sequence: TGTGCCAGCAGTGATTTCGGACAGGGTTACGACGAGCAGTACTTC. The chain joins TRBV2 to TRBJ2-7; TRBD1 aligns across 8 bases. CDR3 size: 15 residues. CDR1 SNHLY and CDR2 FYNNEI come from the germline V gene. Losses at the gene ends were 3 bases for V and 5 bases for J; bases not matched to a gene: 9. Drawing the rest from reference TRBV2 and TRBJ2-7, the complete variable domain is EPEVTQTPSHQVTQMGQEVILRCVPISNHLYFYWYRQILGQKVEFLVSFYNNEISEKSEIFDDQFSVERPDGSNFTLKIRSTKLEDSAMYFCASSDFGQGYDEQYFGPGTRLTVT.